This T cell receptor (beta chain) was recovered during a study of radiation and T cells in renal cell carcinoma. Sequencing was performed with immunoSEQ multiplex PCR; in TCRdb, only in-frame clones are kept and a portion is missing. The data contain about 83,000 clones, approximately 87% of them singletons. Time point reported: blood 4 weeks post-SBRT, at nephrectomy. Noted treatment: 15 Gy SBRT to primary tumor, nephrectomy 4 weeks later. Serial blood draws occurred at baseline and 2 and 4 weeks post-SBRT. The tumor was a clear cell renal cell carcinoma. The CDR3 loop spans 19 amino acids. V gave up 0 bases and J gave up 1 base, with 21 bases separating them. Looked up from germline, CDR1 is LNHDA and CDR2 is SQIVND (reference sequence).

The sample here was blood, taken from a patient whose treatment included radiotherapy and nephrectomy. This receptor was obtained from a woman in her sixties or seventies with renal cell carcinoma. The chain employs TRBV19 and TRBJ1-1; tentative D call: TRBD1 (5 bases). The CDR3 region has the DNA TGTGCCAGTAGTATAGATCCGGGACTGAGAAACCCAACGAACACTGAAGCTTTCTTT. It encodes CASSIDPGLRNPTNTEAFF. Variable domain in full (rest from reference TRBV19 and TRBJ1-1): DGGITQSPKYLFRKEGQNVTLSCEQNLNHDAMYWYRQDPGQGLRLIYYSQIVNDFQKGDIAEGYSVSREKKESFPLTVTSAQKNPTAFYLCASSIDPGLRNPTNTEAFFGQGTRLTVV.